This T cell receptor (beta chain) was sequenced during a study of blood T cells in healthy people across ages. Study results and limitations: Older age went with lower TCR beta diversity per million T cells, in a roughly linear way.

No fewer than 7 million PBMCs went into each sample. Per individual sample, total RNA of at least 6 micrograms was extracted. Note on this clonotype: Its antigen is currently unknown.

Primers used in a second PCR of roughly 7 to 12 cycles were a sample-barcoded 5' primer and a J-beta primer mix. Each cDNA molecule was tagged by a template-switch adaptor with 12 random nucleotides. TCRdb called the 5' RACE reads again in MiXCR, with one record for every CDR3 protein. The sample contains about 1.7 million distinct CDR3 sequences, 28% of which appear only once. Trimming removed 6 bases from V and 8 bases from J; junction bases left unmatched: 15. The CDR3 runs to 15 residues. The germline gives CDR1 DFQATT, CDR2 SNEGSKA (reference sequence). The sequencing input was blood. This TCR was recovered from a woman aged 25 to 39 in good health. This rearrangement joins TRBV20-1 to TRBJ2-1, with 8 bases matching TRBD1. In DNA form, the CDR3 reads TGCAGTGCGGCGACAGGGGAGGCTTGGGGGGATGAGCAGTTCTTC. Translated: CSAATGEAWGDEQFF.